This T cell receptor (beta chain) was recovered during a study of T cell repertoires in cytomegalovirus infection. MiXCR, run by TCRdb on the reads, gives a single entry per CDR3 protein. The data contain 500,000 or so distinct CDR3 sequences, 16% of them singletons. General observations from the study: In two of eight donors, the top clonotype was HLA-C-restricted CMV-specific. Cumulative public TCR beta family frequency identified CMV carriers with the relevant HLA.

CDR3 length: 16 amino acids. Per germline, CDR1 SGHVS and CDR2 FNYEAQ. On this clonotype: The target antigen is unknown.

The source is a human donor in good health (CMV status not recorded). Some clones in this sample may be carry-over from other donors' samples. This chain joins TRBV7-6 and TRBJ1-1; D is unclear. Sequenced: CD8+ T cells from PBMCs. CDR3 in amino acids: CVNIPRGETRHTEAFF. As DNA, the CDR3 is TGTGTCAACATCCCACGGGGAGAGACGAGGCACACTGAAGCTTTCTTT.